The rows below give T cell receptor beta chains drawn from one sample of a study of OX40 agonist ivuxolimab in advanced cancers. Clones were sequenced by immunoSEQ multiplex PCR, and TCRdb holds only the in-frame ones, with some missing. The sample has 35,000 to 45,000 clones, about 88% seen once. The starting material was CD4+ or CD8+ T cells sorted from blood, obtained in a trial of the OX40 agonist ivuxolimab. These receptors all come from an adult with an advanced solid tumor such as melanoma, head and neck, liver or kidney cancer. Both conserved end residues are trimmed from each CDR3. Fields, in order: clone size, V gene, J gene, CDR3 protein. Only part of the rows carry a size: once, few, many, or a class if the clone is expanded.

size: -; V: TRBV27; J: TRBJ2-7; CDR3: ASSSGTSGTYEQY
size: -; V: TRBV2; J: TRBJ2-3; CDR3: AAEDRGLAGGPDTQY
size: -; V: TRBV19; J: TRBJ1-1; CDR3: ASIINGTPKPEAF
size: -; V: TRBV27; J: TRBJ2-5; CDR3: ASSLSGGAGETQY
size: -; V: TRBV27; J: TRBJ2-1; CDR3: ASSGQGPLREQF
size: few; V: TRBV4-1; J: TRBJ1-1; CDR3: ASSQVRVGTEAF
size: once; V: TRBV7-9; J: TRBJ2-5; CDR3: ASSLSGGPSRETQY
size: -; V: TRBV6-5; J: TRBJ2-5; CDR3: ASSYPGIEETQY
size: -; V: TRBV19; J: TRBJ2-5; CDR3: ASSALDLDQETQY
size: -; V: TRBV4-1; J: TRBJ1-5; CDR3: ASSQETRSNQPQH
size: -; V: TRBV9; J: TRBJ2-2; CDR3: ASSALGLTNTGELF
size: -; V: TRBV28; J: TRBJ2-5; CDR3: ASSPRKRGEETQY
size: few; V: TRBV5-1; J: TRBJ2-7; CDR3: ASSSGTSGIYEQY
size: -; V: TRBV30; J: TRBJ2-7; CDR3: AWDRELEQY
size: -; V: TRBV4-1; J: TRBJ2-3; CDR3: ASSQKVLAGRTDTQY
size: -; V: TRBV4-1; J: TRBJ1-2; CDR3: ASSPEQVVYGYT
size: -; V: TRBV6-5; J: TRBJ1-1; CDR3: ASLYSARTEAF
size: -; V: TRBV7-6; J: TRBJ2-2; CDR3: ASSLQGGRTGELF
size: many; V: TRBV15; J: TRBJ1-5; CDR3: ATKRDSDSNQPQH
size: once; V: TRBV7-9; J: TRBJ2-5; CDR3: ASSLGPGEYRETQY
size: -; V: TRBV6-1; J: TRBJ2-1; CDR3: ASSETTSGKTGGF
size: -; V: TRBV5-4; J: TRBJ1-1; CDR3: ASSLNTEAF
size: medium-sized; V: TRBV5-4; J: TRBJ1-6; CDR3: ASSLGGTSPLH
size: -; V: TRBV27; J: TRBJ1-1; CDR3: ASSTRDPSYTEAF
size: -; V: TRBV30; J: TRBJ2-1; CDR3: AWGDTGDEQF